This T cell receptor beta chain was observed in a study of T-cell reconstitution after alpha-beta-depleted transplantation in children. Overall study results and limits: Approximately two months post-transplant, alpha-beta T cells reportedly originated from several hundred expanded graft clones. When one year had passed after transplant, most T-cell counts and diversity came from newly produced T cells. Diversity of TCRbeta at day 60 was high in some patients, arising from surviving recipient T cells and thymic progenitors.

There are many counts of this clonotype. Its antigen remains unknown. Germline CDR1 is MNHEY and CDR2 is SMNVEV (reference sequence). V was cut by 5 bases and J by 7 bases, with 12 bases left in between. The CDR3 consists of 13 residues. Unique molecular identifiers were incorporated during preparation of the TCRbeta library. MiXCR was run by TCRdb on the PCR reads, yielding one entry per CDR3 protein. This table has around 490,000 distinct CDR3 sequences, around 10% appearing once. The V call is TRBV27, the J call TRBJ2-1; maybe TRBD1 (6 bases). The sequencing used PBMCs, mostly from graft donor cells, collected 180 days after TCRalphabeta/CD19-depleted stem cell transplant. The TCR originated in a female patient aged 2 to 10 who had a stem cell transplant for aplastic anemia, so the T cells may come from the graft donor. CDR3 protein: CASSPRTENEQFF. DNA of the CDR3: TGTGCCAGCAGTCCCCGGACAGAAAATGAGCAGTTCTTC.